A single sample gave rise to the 26 T cell receptor beta chains below, sequenced in a study of T cells after yellow fever vaccination. A single record per CDR3 protein comes from TCRdb applying MiXCR to the 5' RACE reads. The sample shows some 250,000 distinct CDR3 sequences, roughly 3.7% of them seen only once. The input for sequencing was PBMCs, taken 15 days after the yellow fever booster vaccination. The receptors derive from a man younger than 35 who received the YFV17D yellow fever vaccine.

This clonotype appeared many times. V gene TRBV25-1 combines with J gene TRBJ2-2; D perhaps matches TRBD2 (6 bases). Per germline, CDR1 MGHDK and CDR2 SYGVNS. Trimming removed 5 bases at V and 4 bases at J, with 11 bases between. The CDR3 has 14 amino acids. Here the CDR3 DNA reads TGTGCCAGCAGTCCTAGGACTATCACCGGGGAGCTGTTTTTT. Translated, it gives CASSPRTITGELFF.

This clonotype was observed at least ten times. This CDR3 reads CASSFPGGEGQGTLPSYNEQFF. CDR3 sequence (DNA): TGTGCCAGCAGCTTCCCGGGGGGGGAAGGACAGGGTACCTTACCCTCCTACAATGAGCAGTTCTTC. V is TRBV7-2 and J is TRBJ2-1; D possibly matches TRBD1 or TRBD2 (8 bases each). Trimming took off 3 bases at V and 0 bases at J, with 30 bases between the two ends. The CDR3 runs to 22 residues. Germline-derived CDR1 and CDR2 are SGHTA and FQGNSA.

The sample holds many counts of this clonotype. The rearrangement joins TRBV2 to TRBJ2-1; TRBD1 matches at 7 bases. Germline V gene sequence: CDR1 SNHLY, CDR2 FYNNEI. This CDR3 is built from 15 residues. J lost 6 bases, V lost 6 bases, and 11 bases had no gene match. CDR3 protein: CASSERQGSINEQFF. CDR3 coding DNA: TGTGCCAGCAGCGAACGACAGGGCAGTATCAATGAGCAGTTCTTC. Combining the CDR3 with reference TRBV2 and TRBJ2-1 gives the whole variable domain EPEVTQTPSHQVTQMGQEVILRCVPISNHLYFYWYRQILGQKVEFLVSFYNNEISEKSEIFDDQFSVERPDGSNFTLKIRSTKLEDSAMYFCASSERQGSINEQFFGPGTRLTVL.

In its sample, this clonotype was seen many times. The genes are TRBV12-3 or TRBV12-4 and TRBJ1-5; a possible D gene is TRBD1 (5 bases). The CDR3 loop spans 12 amino acids. With 9 bases removed from V and 4 bases from J, the gap between germline ends came to 10 bases. The CDR3 region is CASGGGNQPQHF. CDR3 sequence (DNA): TGTGCCAGTGGTGGGGGGAATCAGCCCCAGCATTTT.

The sample holds many counts of this clonotype. The rearrangement joins TRBV5-1 to TRBJ2-1, with a possible D match to TRBD2 (6 bases). This CDR3 spans 14 amino acids. Germline V CDR1 and CDR2: SGHRS, YFSETQ. V was trimmed by 3 bases and J by 5 bases, leaving 12 bases between them. The CDR3 reads CASSYGTLDNEQFF. CDR3 DNA: TGCGCCAGCAGCTACGGGACTCTTGACAATGAGCAGTTCTTC. The variable domain in full, with the rest retrieved from reference TRBV5-1 and TRBJ2-1, is KAGVTQTPRYLIKTRGQQVTLSCSPISGHRSVSWYQQTPGQGLQFLFEYFSETQRNKGNFPGRFSGRQFSNSRSEMNVSTLELGDSALYLCASSYGTLDNEQFFGPGTRLTVL.

This clonotype appeared many times. This chain links TRBV6-5 with TRBJ2-1, with D possibly TRBD1 on 5 matching bases. The CDR3 totals 16 residues. The germline V gene encodes CDR1 MNHEY and CDR2 SVGAGI. Trimming shortened V by 0 bases and J by 4 bases, and 13 bases separated the two germline ends. CDR3 sequence (DNA): TGTGCCAGCAGTTACTCAGGGGCAGGCTTGTACAATGAGCAGTTCTTC. It yields the protein CASSYSGAGLYNEQFF.

This clonotype was detected ten times or more. V usage is TRBV20-1 and J usage is TRBJ2-7; either TRBD1 or TRBD2 may fit D (5 bases each). The length of the CDR3 is 13 residues. V was trimmed by 1 base and J by 5 bases, leaving 12 bases between them. Germline-derived CDR1 and CDR2 are DFQATT and SNEGSKA (reference sequence). This chain's CDR3 is CSARGSRDDEQYV. The CDR3 DNA sequence: TGCAGTGCTAGAGGTAGCAGGGACGACGAGCAGTACGTC.

This clonotype was seen many times. The gene calls are TRBV20-1 and TRBJ1-3; D not certain. The ends were cut back, 5 bases at V and 7 bases at J, with 15 bases in the middle. The CDR3 spans 13 residues. CDR1 and CDR2 from the germline V gene are DFQATT and SNEGSKA (reference sequence). The CDR3 region has the DNA TGCAGTGCTCCCGGCGTAATTGAGAACACCATATATTTT. Translation: CSAPGVIENTIYF.

This clonotype was recorded at least ten times. V and J are TRBV7-6 and TRBJ2-2; 7 nucleotides agree with TRBD1. The V and J ends lost 5 bases and 4 bases, in that order; junction bases with no gene match: 19. The germline CDR1 and CDR2 sequences are SGHVS and FNYEAQ. This CDR3 is 19 amino acids long. The chain's CDR3 is CASSRLALLRGPGTGELFF. The CDR3 bases are TGTGCCAGCAGCCGATTAGCACTTTTGAGGGGGCCGGGCACCGGGGAGCTGTTTTTT.

The table lists this clonotype with many counts. This chain connects TRBV24-1 to TRBJ2-5; 8 nucleotides agree with TRBD2. The V and J ends lost 7 bases and 6 bases, in that order; junction bases with no gene match: 6. CDR3 length equals 13 residues. CDR1 and CDR2 (germline): KGHDR, SFDVKD. In nucleotides, the CDR3 is TGTGCCACCAGCGACGGGGGGGCCAAGACCCAGTACTTC. Translating gives CATSDGGAKTQYF.

This clonotype was seen ten or more times. The chain joins TRBV7-9 to TRBJ2-5, with a weak D call TRBD2 (5 bases). This CDR3 is 14 amino acids long. CDR1 is SEHNR and CDR2 is FQNEAQ in the germline V gene (reference sequence). The V end lost 2 bases, the J end lost 5 bases, and 12 bases lay between the germline ends. The DNA for the CDR3 is TGTGCCAGCAGCTTAAGGGAGATGGGGGAGACCCAGTACTTC. This codes for CASSLREMGETQYF.

This clonotype appeared many times. The chain couples TRBV10-3 to TRBJ1-3; D unclear. V shed 8 bases and J shed 4 bases, with 6 bases lying between them. CDR1 is ENHRY and CDR2 is SYGVKD in the germline V gene. CDR3 length: 11 amino acids. CDR3 residues: CAIVLGNTIYF. Here the CDR3 DNA reads TGTGCCATCGTTCTCGGAAACACCATATATTTT.

This clonotype was detected ten times or more. This chain connects TRBV12-3 or TRBV12-4 to TRBJ2-3; D ambiguous. The CDR3 contains 13 residues. V lost 6 bases and J 2 bases, leaving 9 bases between the germline ends. CDR3 sequence reads: CASSPNPTDTQYF. CDR3 nucleotides: TGTGCCAGCAGCCCCAACCCCACAGATACGCAGTATTTT.

This clonotype was counted at least ten times. The chain employs TRBV20-1 and TRBJ2-2; 11 nucleotides agree with TRBD2. CDR1 is DFQATT and CDR2 is SNEGSKA in the germline V gene (reference sequence). This CDR3 has 14 residues. J gave up 5 bases and V 2 bases, and 1 base lay outside the gene matches. CDR3 protein: CSARPSGGTGELFF. In DNA, the CDR3 is TGCAGTGCTAGACCTAGCGGGGGGACCGGGGAGCTGTTTTTT.

This clonotype was observed at least ten times. The chain uses TRBV15 and TRBJ2-2, with TRBD2 as a possible D gene (7 bases). Germline lookup yields CDR1 LNHNV and CDR2 YYDKDF (reference sequence). The CDR3 covers 14 residues. Trimming took 6 bases from V and 3 from J, leaving 11 bases between them. CDR3 sequence: CATRGGVDTGELFF. As DNA, the CDR3 is TGTGCCACCAGAGGGGGGGTGGACACCGGGGAGCTGTTTTTT.

This clonotype has at least ten counts. The chain employs TRBV19 and TRBJ2-1; D is ambiguous. The CDR3 is 15 amino acids. The germline gives CDR1 LNHDA, CDR2 SQIVND (reference sequence). Trimming removed 5 bases at V and 0 bases at J, with 11 bases between. CDR3 sequence: CASSAATSSYNEQFF. In DNA form, the CDR3 reads TGTGCCAGTAGTGCCGCGACGAGCTCCTACAATGAGCAGTTCTTC.

This clonotype was counted ten times or more. The chain recombines TRBV5-1 with TRBJ2-1, with a tentative D call TRBD1 (6 bases). The germline gives CDR1 SGHRS, CDR2 YFSETQ. V was shortened by 4 bases and J by 3 bases, with 20 bases between the two germline ends. The CDR3 contains 17 residues. CDR3 nucleotides: TGCGCCAGCAGCCAACCTCCTACAGGGATAAACTACAATGAGCAGTTCTTC. Translation gives CASSQPPTGINYNEQFF.

This clonotype has a count of ten or more. The chain has TRBV11-2 and TRBJ2-5; D unresolved. The germline CDR1 and CDR2 sequences are SGHAT and FQNNGV. Trimming took 3 bases from V and 5 from J, leaving 13 bases between them. The CDR3 has 14 amino acids. As DNA, the CDR3 is TGTGCCAGCAGCTTTCGGCCGTTGGGGGAGACCCAGTACTTC. Residues: CASSFRPLGETQYF.

This clonotype showed up many times. In DNA, the CDR3 is TGCGCCAGCAGCACACGTGACAGCGGGGCCAACGTCCTGACTTTC. The encoded protein is CASSTRDSGANVLTF. The chain combines TRBV5-1 with TRBJ2-6; tentatively, D is TRBD1 (5 bases). Germline V CDR1 and CDR2: SGHRS, YFSETQ. Trimming stripped 4 bases from V and 4 bases from J, with 12 bases between. This CDR3 contains 15 residues.

This clonotype was seen repeatedly, ten times or more. The chain employs TRBV28 and TRBJ2-2; possible D gene TRBD2, 5 bases. This CDR3 region has 14 residues. CDR1 is MDHEN, CDR2 SYDVKM, per germline. With 10 bases removed from V and 6 bases from J, the gap between germline ends came to 18 bases. The CDR3 spells CATEGRTSAGELFF. CDR3 in DNA: TGTGCCACCGAGGGCAGGACCAGTGCCGGGGAGCTGTTTTTT.

This clonotype was seen many times. This rearrangement joins TRBV7-8 to TRBJ1-4; the D gene is possibly TRBD1 (6 bases). Deletions cut 8 bases from V and 7 bases from J, with 11 bases between. This CDR3 contains 12 residues. Germline CDR1 is SGHVS and CDR2 is FQNEAQ. In DNA, the CDR3 is TGTGCCAGCGGCTACAGGGTTGAAAAACTGTTTTTT. Protein sequence: CASGYRVEKLFF. Combining the CDR3 with reference TRBV7-8 and TRBJ1-4 gives the whole variable domain GAGVSQSPRYKVAKRGQDVALRCDPISGHVSLFWYQQALGQGPEFLTYFQNEAQLDKSGLPSDRFFAERPEGSVSTLKIQRTQQEDSAVYLCASGYRVEKLFFGSGTQLSVL.

This clonotype was recorded at least ten times. The chain employs TRBV6-5 and TRBJ1-5, with 9 bases aligning to TRBD1. There are 17 residues in the CDR3. Trimming took 6 bases from V and 4 from J; bases not matched to a gene: 13. The germline V gene encodes CDR1 MNHEY and CDR2 SVGAGI. The CDR3 protein is CASSLGVGTGFNQPQHF. As DNA, the CDR3 is TGTGCCAGCAGCCTGGGGGTTGGGACAGGGTTTAATCAGCCCCAGCATTTT.

This clonotype was recorded many times. The chain uses TRBV7-9 and TRBJ2-5; 11 bases map to TRBD1. Per germline, CDR1 SEHNR and CDR2 FQNEAQ (reference sequence). Germline trimming cut 5 bases from V and 4 bases from J; bases unmatched to any gene: 6. This CDR3 spans 15 amino acids. The CDR3 sequence is CASSPPDRGRETQYF. The CDR3 DNA reads TGTGCCAGCAGCCCCCCGGACAGGGGGCGAGAGACCCAGTACTTC.

This clonotype appeared a few times. CDR3 nucleotide sequence: TGCGCCAGCAGCCAAGCGGAACAGGACTACGAGCAGTACTTC. Its protein is CASSQAEQDYEQYF. The chain carries TRBV4-1 and TRBJ2-7; a possible D gene is TRBD1 (5 bases). CDR3 length: 14 amino acids. Deletions cut 1 base from V and 3 bases from J, with 10 bases between. CDR1 is MGHRA and CDR2 is YSYEKL in the germline V gene.

This clonotype was recorded at least ten times. The rearrangement uses TRBV23-1 and TRBJ2-4, with D tentatively TRBD2 (5 bases). TRBV23-1 is an ORF; its function is uncertain. V lost 4 bases and J 0 bases, leaving 16 bases between the germline ends. There are 17 residues in the CDR3. CDR3 nucleotides: TGCGCCAGCAGTCGGGAGAGGCGTCTTGTAGCCAAAAACATTCAGTACTTC. This translates into CASSRERRLVAKNIQYF.

Many counts were recorded for this clonotype. The gene calls are TRBV12-3 or TRBV12-4 and TRBJ1-1; D possibly corresponds to TRBD1 (6 bases). The CDR3 has 14 residues. V was trimmed by 2 bases and J by 2 bases, leaving 9 bases between them. In nucleotides, the CDR3 is TGTGCCAGCAGTTTACACAGGGCAAACACTGAAGCTTTCTTT. Its protein product is CASSLHRANTEAFF.